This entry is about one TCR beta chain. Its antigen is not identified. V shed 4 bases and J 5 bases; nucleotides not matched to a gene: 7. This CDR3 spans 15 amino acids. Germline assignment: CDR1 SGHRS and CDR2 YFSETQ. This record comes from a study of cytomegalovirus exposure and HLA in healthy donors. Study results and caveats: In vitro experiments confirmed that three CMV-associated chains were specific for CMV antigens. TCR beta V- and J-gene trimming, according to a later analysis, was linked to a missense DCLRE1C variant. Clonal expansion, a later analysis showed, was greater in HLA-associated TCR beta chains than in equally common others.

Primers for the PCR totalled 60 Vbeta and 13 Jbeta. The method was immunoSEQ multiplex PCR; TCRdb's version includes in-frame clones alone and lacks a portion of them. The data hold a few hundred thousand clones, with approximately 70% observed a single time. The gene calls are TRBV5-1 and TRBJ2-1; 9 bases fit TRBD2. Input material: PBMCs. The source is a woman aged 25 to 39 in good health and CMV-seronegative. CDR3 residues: CASSLILAGNNEQFF. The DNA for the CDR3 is TGCGCCAGCAGCCTCATTCTAGCGGGGAACAATGAGCAGTTCTTC.